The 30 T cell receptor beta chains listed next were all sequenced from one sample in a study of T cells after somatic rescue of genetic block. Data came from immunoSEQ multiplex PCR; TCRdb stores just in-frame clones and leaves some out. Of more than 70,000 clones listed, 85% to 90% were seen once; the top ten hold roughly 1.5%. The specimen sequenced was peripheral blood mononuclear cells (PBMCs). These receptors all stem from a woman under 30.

CDR3 coding DNA: TGCGCCAGCAGCTTGCAACAGGGCGGTGGGGCAGATACGCAGTATTTT. It encodes CASSLQQGGGADTQYF. This chain connects TRBV5-1 to TRBJ2-3; the D gene is possibly TRBD1 (6 bases). The CDR3 runs 16 residues. The germline gives CDR1 SGHRS, CDR2 YFSETQ. The V gene lost 1 base and the J gene lost 4 bases, with 16 bases spanning the gap.

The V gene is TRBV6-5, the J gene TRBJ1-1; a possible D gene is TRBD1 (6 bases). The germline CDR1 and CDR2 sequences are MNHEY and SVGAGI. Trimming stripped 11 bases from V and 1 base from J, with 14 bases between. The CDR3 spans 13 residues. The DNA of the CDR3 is TGTGCCGCGAAACAGGGATCGAACACTGAAGCTTTCTTT. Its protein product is CAAKQGSNTEAFF.

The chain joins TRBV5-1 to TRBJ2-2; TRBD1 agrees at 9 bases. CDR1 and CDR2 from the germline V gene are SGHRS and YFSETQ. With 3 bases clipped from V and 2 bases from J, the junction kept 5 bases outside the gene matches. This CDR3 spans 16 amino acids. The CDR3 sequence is CASSYSTGGNTGELFF. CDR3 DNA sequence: TGCGCCAGCAGCTACTCGACAGGGGGTAACACCGGGGAGCTGTTTTTT.

CDR3 residues: CASSIDQLGGDTQYF. The CDR3 coding sequence is TGTGCCAGTAGTATAGATCAACTAGGAGGAGATACGCAGTATTTT. The chain carries TRBV19 and TRBJ2-3, with a possible D match to TRBD2 (5 bases). The germline V gene encodes CDR1 LNHDA and CDR2 SQIVND (reference sequence). The CDR3 spans 15 residues. V lost 0 bases and J lost 5, with 12 bases in between.

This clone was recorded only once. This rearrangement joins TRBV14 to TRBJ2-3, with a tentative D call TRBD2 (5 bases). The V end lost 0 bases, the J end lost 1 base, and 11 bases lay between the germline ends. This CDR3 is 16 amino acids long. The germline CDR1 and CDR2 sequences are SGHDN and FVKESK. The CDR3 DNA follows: TGTGCCAGCAGCCAAGATTCGGAGCGGCGCACAGATACGCAGTATTTT. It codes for CASSQDSERRTDTQYF.

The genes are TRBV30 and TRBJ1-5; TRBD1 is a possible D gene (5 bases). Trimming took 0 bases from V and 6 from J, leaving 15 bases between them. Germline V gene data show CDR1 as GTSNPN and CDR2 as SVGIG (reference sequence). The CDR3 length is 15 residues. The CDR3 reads CAWSVRQGAVQPQHF. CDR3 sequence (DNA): TGTGCCTGGAGTGTACGGCAGGGAGCGGTTCAGCCCCAGCATTTT.

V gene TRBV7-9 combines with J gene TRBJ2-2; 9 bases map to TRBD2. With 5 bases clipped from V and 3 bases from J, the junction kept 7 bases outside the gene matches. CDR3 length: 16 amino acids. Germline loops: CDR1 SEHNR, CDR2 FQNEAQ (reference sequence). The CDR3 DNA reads TGTGCCAGCAGCCCCCCGACTAGCGGATACACCGGGGAGCTGTTTTTT. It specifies CASSPPTSGYTGELFF.

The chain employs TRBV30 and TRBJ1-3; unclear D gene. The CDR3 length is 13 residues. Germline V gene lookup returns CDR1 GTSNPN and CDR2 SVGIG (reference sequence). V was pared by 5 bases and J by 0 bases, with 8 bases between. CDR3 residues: CAWGMSSGNTIYF. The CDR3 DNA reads TGTGCCTGGGGGATGAGCTCTGGAAACACCATATATTTT.

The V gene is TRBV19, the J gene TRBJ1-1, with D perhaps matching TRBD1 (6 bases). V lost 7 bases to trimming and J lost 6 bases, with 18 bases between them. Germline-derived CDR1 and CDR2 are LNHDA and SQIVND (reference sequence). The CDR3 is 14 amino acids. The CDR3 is CASNSPRDTAEAFF. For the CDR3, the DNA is TGTGCCAGTAACTCCCCACGGGACACCGCTGAAGCTTTCTTT.

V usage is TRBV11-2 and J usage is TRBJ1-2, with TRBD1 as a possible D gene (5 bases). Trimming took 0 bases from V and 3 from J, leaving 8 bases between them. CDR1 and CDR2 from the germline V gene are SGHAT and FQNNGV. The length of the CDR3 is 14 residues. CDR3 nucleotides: TGTGCCAGCAGCTTAGACAGGGCGTACTATGGCTACACCTTC. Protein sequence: CASSLDRAYYGYTF.

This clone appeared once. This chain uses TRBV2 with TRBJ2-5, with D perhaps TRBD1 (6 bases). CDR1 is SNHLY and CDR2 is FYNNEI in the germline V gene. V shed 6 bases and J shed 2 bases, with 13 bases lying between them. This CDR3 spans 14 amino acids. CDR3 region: CASSLFGQQETQYF. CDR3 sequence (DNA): TGTGCCAGCAGCCTTTTCGGACAGCAAGAGACCCAGTACTTC.

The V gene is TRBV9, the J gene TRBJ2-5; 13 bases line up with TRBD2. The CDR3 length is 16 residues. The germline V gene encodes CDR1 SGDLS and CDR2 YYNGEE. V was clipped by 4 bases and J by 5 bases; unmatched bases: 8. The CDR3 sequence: CASSPRLAGGLETQYF. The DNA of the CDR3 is TGTGCCAGCAGCCCAAGACTAGCGGGAGGTCTCGAGACCCAGTACTTC.

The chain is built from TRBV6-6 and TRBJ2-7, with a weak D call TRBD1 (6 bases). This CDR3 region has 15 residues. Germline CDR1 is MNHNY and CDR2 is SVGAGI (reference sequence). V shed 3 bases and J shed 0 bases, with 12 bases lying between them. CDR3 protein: CASSYSTDSSYEQYF. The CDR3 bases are TGTGCCAGCAGTTATTCGACGGACAGCTCCTACGAGCAGTACTTC.

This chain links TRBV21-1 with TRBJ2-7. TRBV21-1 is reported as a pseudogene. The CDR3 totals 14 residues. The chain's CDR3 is CASSKDGFCGEQYF. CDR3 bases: TGTGCCAGCAGCAAAGATGGATTTTGTGGCGAGCAGTACTTC.

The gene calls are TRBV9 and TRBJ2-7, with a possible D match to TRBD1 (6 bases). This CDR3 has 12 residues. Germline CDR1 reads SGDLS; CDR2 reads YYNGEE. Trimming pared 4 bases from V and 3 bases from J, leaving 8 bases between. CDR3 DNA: TGTGCCAGCAGCCCCAGGGGCTACGAGCAGTACTTC. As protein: CASSPRGYEQYF.

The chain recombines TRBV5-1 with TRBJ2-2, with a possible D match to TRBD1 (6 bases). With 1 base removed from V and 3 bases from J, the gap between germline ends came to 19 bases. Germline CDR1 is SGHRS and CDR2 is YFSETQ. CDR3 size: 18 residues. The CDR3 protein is CASSLRSTGYLDTGELFF. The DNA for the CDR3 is TGCGCCAGCAGCTTGAGGTCAACAGGGTACCTCGACACCGGGGAGCTGTTTTTT.

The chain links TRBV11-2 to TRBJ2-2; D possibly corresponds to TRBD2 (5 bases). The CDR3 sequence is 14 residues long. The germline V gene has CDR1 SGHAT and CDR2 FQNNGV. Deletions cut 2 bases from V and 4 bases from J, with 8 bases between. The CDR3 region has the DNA TGTGCCAGCAGCTTACCTGGGAGCACCGGGGAGCTGTTTTTT. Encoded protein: CASSLPGSTGELFF.

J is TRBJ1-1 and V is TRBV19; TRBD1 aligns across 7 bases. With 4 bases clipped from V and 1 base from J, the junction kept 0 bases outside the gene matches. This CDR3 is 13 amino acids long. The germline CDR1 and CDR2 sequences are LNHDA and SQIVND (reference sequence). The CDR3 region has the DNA TGTGCCAGTAGTAGGGACAGGAACACTGAAGCTTTCTTT. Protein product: CASSRDRNTEAFF. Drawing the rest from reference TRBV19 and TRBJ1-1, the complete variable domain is DGGITQSPKYLFRKEGQNVTLSCEQNLNHDAMYWYRQDPGQGLRLIYYSQIVNDFQKGDIAEGYSVSREKKESFPLTVTSAQKNPTAFYLCASSRDRNTEAFFGQGTRLTVV.

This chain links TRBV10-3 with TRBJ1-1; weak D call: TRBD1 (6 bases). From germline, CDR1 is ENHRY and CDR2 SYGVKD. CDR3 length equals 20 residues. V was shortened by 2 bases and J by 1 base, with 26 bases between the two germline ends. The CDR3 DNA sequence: TGTGCCATCAGTGAGCCGGGACATGCCGGGTTCGGAGGAAAGAACACTGAAGCTTTCTTT. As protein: CAISEPGHAGFGGKNTEAFF.

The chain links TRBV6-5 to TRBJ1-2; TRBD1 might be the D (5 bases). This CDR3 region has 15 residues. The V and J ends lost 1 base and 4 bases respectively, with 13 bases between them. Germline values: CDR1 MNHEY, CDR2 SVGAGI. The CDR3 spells CASSYFSGFSYGYTF. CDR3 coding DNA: TGTGCCAGCAGTTACTTCTCAGGGTTCAGCTATGGCTACACCTTC.

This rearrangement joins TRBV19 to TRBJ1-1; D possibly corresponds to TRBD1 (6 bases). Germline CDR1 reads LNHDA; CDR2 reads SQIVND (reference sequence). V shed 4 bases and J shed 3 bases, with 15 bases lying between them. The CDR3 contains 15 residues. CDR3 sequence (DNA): TGTGCCAGTAGTAGAGAGGGGGTGTTTGACACTGAAGCTTTCTTT. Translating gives CASSREGVFDTEAFF. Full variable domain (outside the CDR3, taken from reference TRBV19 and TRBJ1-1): DGGITQSPKYLFRKEGQNVTLSCEQNLNHDAMYWYRQDPGQGLRLIYYSQIVNDFQKGDIAEGYSVSREKKESFPLTVTSAQKNPTAFYLCASSREGVFDTEAFFGQGTRLTVV.

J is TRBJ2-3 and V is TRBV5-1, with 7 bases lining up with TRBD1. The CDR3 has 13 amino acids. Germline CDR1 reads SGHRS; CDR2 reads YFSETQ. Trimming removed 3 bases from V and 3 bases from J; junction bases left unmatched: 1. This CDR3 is CASSWGQTDTQYF. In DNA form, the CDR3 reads TGCGCCAGCAGCTGGGGACAGACAGATACGCAGTATTTT.

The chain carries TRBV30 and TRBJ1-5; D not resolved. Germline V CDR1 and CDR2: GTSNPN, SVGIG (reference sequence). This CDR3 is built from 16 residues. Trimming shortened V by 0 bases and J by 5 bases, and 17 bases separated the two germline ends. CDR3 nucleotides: TGTGCCTGGAGTGTAACCCGACGAGCGCGCGATCAGCCCCAGCATTTT. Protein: CAWSVTRRARDQPQHF.

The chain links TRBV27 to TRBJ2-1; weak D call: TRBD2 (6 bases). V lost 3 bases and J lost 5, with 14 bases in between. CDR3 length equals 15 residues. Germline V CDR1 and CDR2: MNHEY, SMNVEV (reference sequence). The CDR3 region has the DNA TGTGCCAGCAGTTTGGGCGGGAATCGCCACAATGAGCAGTTCTTC. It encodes CASSLGGNRHNEQFF.

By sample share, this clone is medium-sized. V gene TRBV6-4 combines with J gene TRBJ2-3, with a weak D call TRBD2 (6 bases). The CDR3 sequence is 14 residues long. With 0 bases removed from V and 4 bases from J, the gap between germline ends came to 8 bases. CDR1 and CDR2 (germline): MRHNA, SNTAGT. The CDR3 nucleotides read TGTGCCAGCAGTGACTCGGAGGGCCCAGATACGCAGTATTTT. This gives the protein CASSDSEGPDTQYF.

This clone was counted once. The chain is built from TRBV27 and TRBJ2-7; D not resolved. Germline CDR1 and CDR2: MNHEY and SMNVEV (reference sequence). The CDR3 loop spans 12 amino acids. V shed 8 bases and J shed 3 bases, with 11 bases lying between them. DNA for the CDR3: TGTGCCAGCGGCGGCTTAATCTACGAGCAGTACTTC. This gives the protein CASGGLIYEQYF.

CDR3 nucleotides: TGTGCCAGCAGTACGTCCGATGAGCAGTACTTC. It translates to CASSTSDEQYF. V is TRBV28 and J is TRBJ2-7; no clear D. Germline V gene lookup returns CDR1 MDHEN and CDR2 SYDVKM. V dropped 5 bases and J dropped 7 bases, with 9 bases sitting between them. The CDR3 covers 11 residues. The full variable domain, rest sourced from reference TRBV28 and TRBJ2-7, is DVKVTQSSRYLVKRTGEKVFLECVQDMDHENMFWYRQDPGLGLRLIYFSYDVKMKEKGDIPEGYSVSREKKERFSLILESASTNQTSMYLCASSTSDEQYFGPGTRLTVT.

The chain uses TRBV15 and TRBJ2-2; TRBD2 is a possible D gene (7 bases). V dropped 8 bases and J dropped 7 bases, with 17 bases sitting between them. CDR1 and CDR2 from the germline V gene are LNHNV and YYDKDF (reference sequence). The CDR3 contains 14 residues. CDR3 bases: TGTGCCACCGGAGACTCAGGGGAGGGCGGGGAGCTGTTTTTT. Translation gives CATGDSGEGGELFF.

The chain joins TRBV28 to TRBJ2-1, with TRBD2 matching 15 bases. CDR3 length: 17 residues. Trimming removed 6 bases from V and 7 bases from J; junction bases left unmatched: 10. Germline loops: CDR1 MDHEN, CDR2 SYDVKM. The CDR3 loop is CASSQGLAGGPGNEQFF. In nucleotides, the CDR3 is TGTGCCAGCAGCCAAGGACTAGCGGGAGGGCCGGGTAATGAGCAGTTCTTC.

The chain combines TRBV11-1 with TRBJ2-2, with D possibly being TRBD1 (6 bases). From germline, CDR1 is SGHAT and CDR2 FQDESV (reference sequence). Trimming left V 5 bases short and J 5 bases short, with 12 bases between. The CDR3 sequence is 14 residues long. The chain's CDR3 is CASSPRGGTGELFF. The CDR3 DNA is TGTGCCAGCAGCCCCAGGGGCGGGACCGGGGAGCTGTTTTTT.